This TCR beta chain was captured in a study of blood T cell repertoires in COVID-19. At the level of the study: Material from acute and convalescent COVID-19 was sourced from the United States, Italy and Spain.

Assay used: immunoSEQ multiplex PCR; TCRdb lists only in-frame clones, some missing. Here the sample spans approximately 53,000 clones, around 80% being singletons. With 1 base removed from V and 8 bases from J, the gap between germline ends came to 8 bases. CDR3 length: 13 amino acids. CDR1 is LNHNV and CDR2 is YYDKDF in the germline V gene (reference sequence). Sequencing was done on a sample of peripheral blood. This receptor was identified in an older woman with acute or convalescent COVID-19. V gene TRBV15 combines with J gene TRBJ1-4; D uncertain. The CDR3 DNA sequence: TGTGCCACCAGCAGAGCCCGCGGGGAAAAACTGTTTTTT. Translating gives CATSRARGEKLFF.